These T cell receptor beta chains were read from a single sample in a study of post-analysis software for immune sequencing data. TCRdb processed the PCR reads anew with MiXCR; each CDR3 protein has one entry. Of 600,000 to 700,000 distinct CDR3 sequences listed, approximately 59% are singletons. The specimen was blood. The receptors originated from a girl aged 2-10 years with multiple sclerosis. Each CDR3 is given with its conserved first and last residue. The order of the fields is CDR3 length, clone size, V gene, J gene, D gene, CDR3 DNA, CDR3 protein. A D gene is named only where the DNA matches it firmly. Clone size is given for some rows only: seen once, a few or many times, or a class if the clone is expanded.

>16|.|TRBV20-1|TRBJ2-1|TRBD2
TGCAGTGCTGGTAGTGGGGGCGGGGGGGCTTACAATGAGCAGTTCTTC
CSAGSGGGGAYNEQFF
>12|.|TRBV12-3/TRBV12-4|TRBJ2-3|.
TGTGCCAGCAGCCCCCGCAGTGTTACGCAGTATTTT
CASSPRSVTQYF
>14|once|TRBV12-3/TRBV12-4|TRBJ1-2|.
TGTGCCAGCAGTTTAGGACACCGAAACTATGGCTACACCTTC
CASSLGHRNYGYTF
>15|.|TRBV7-2|TRBJ2-1|.
TGTGCCAGCAGCTGGCGACAGGCTGGCTACAATGAGCAGTTCTTC
CASSWRQAGYNEQFF
>16|.|TRBV7-8|TRBJ2-7|.
TGTGCCAGCAGCTTAATTGAGGCAGGGCAATTCTACGAGCAGTACTTC
CASSLIEAGQFYEQYF
>15|.|TRBV6-2/TRBV6-3|TRBJ1-2|.
TGTGCCAGCAGCTGGGAGGACGGAGCTAACTATGGCTACACCTTC
CASSWEDGANYGYTF
>13|.|TRBV29-1|TRBJ2-7|.
TGCAGCGTTCTCGACCGGAGCTCCTACGAGCAGTACTTC
CSVLDRSSYEQYF
>15|.|TRBV30|TRBJ2-3|.
TGTGCCTGGAGTGTAGGGGGATGGGGCACAGATACGCAGTATTTT
CAWSVGGWGTDTQYF
>16|.|TRBV12-3/TRBV12-4|TRBJ2-1|TRBD2
TGTGCCAGCAGTTTTCTGGCGGGAGGGGGCTACAATGAGCAGTTCTTC
CASSFLAGGGYNEQFF
>12|few|TRBV20-1|TRBJ2-1|TRBD1
TGCAGTGTTCGGACAGGGCGGTATGAGCAGTTCTTC
CSVRTGRYEQFF
>14|.|TRBV7-2|TRBJ1-2|TRBD1
TGTGCCGGCAGCTTAGGGACAGGGGTATATGACTACACCTTC
CAGSLGTGVYDYTF
>18|.|TRBV7-6|TRBJ2-1|TRBD2
TGTGCCAGCAGCTCTAGAGGACGGGAGCGGGGGGCGAATAATGAGCAGTTCTTC
CASSSRGRERGANNEQFF
>18|.|TRBV11-2|TRBJ2-1|TRBD2
TGTGCCAGCAGCTTAGATAGGCTAGCGGGAGGTTCCTACAATGAGCAGTTCTTC
CASSLDRLAGGSYNEQFF
>13|.|TRBV20-1|TRBJ1-2|.
TGCAGTGCTAGAGATCCGACGAAGGATGGCTACACCTTC
CSARDPTKDGYTF
>12|once|TRBV20-1|TRBJ2-3|.
TGCAGTGCCCTCGAGAGTACAGATACGCAGTATTTT
CSALESTDTQYF
>14|many|TRBV5-1|TRBJ2-5|TRBD2
TGCGCCAGCAGCTTGGGACTAGCGGGGGAGACCCAGTACTTC
CASSLGLAGETQYF
>16|.|TRBV29-1|TRBJ2-7|TRBD1
TGCAGCGTTAGTGGCCCGGGACAGGGAAGTTCCTACGAGCAGTACTTC
CSVSGPGQGSSYEQYF
>15|once|TRBV7-6|TRBJ2-7|.
TGTGCCAGCAGCTTAACTCAGGCAGGCCTCTACGAGCAGTACTTC
CASSLTQAGLYEQYF
>14|few|TRBV5-1|TRBJ1-6|TRBD1
TGCGCCAGCAGCCTGGGACAGGAGAATTCACCCCTCCACTTT
CASSLGQENSPLHF
>14|.|TRBV10-3|TRBJ2-2|.
TGTGCCATCAGGGGTACAGGGAACACCGGGGAGCTGTTTTTT
CAIRGTGNTGELFF
>14|few|TRBV25-1|TRBJ2-1|.
TGTGCCAGCAGTGAATCGGGCTCCTACAATGAGCAGTTCTTC
CASSESGSYNEQFF
>16|.|TRBV6-6|TRBJ1-6|TRBD1
TGTGCCAGCAGAGGGACAGGGGGCTCCTATAATTCACCCCTCCACTTT
CASRGTGGSYNSPLHF
>18|.|TRBV4-2|TRBJ2-3|.
TGTGCCAGCAGCCAAGAGCCGGAGAGGCGGGGTTCCACAGATACGCAGTATTTT
CASSQEPERRGSTDTQYF
>15|once|TRBV20-1|TRBJ2-5|.
TGCAGTGCTAGAGAGGGAGGGTCAGGGGAAGAGACCCAGTACTTC
CSAREGGSGEETQYF
>13|.|TRBV12-3/TRBV12-4|TRBJ1-2|.
TGTGCCAGCAGTTTAAACTATGTCTATGGCTACACCTTC
CASSLNYVYGYTF
>15|.|TRBV27|TRBJ2-3|.
TGTGCCAGCTCCGGGCTCGGGGGAAGCACAGATACGCAGTATTTT
CASSGLGGSTDTQYF
>16|once|TRBV4-3|TRBJ1-4|.
TGCGCCAGCAGCCAAGACCTCAGGGCGCGTAATGAAAAACTGTTTTTT
CASSQDLRARNEKLFF
>18|.|TRBV7-2|TRBJ2-1|TRBD2
TGTGCCAGCAGCCCCCAGCCCCCGGGACTAGCGATGTCCAATGAGCAGTTCTTC
CASSPQPPGLAMSNEQFF
>15|.|TRBV12-3/TRBV12-4|TRBJ2-5|TRBD2
TGTGCCAGCAGCCTAGCGGGGGGGCTCGAGGAGACCCAGTACTTC
CASSLAGGLEETQYF
>16|.|TRBV13|TRBJ2-1|.
TGTGCCAGCAGCTCCTGGGGGGGCGCGAGTAGGAATGAGCAGTTCTTC
CASSSWGGASRNEQFF
>13|.|TRBV18|TRBJ1-1|.
TGTGCCAGCTCACCACAGGCCACCCGTGAAGCTTTCTTT
CASSPQATREAFF
>15|few|TRBV12-3/TRBV12-4|TRBJ1-2|.
TGTGCCAGCACCCAGGGACGGTTAGGGCTGGGTGGCTACACCTTC
CASTQGRLGLGGYTF
>11|.|TRBV29-1|TRBJ2-5|TRBD1
TGCAGCGTCGACAGGGGAGCGACCCAGTACTTC
CSVDRGATQYF
>13|.|TRBV4-3|TRBJ1-1|.
TGCGCCAGCAGCCAAGAGGCCAGGGCTGAAGCTTTCTTT
CASSQEARAEAFF
>14|.|TRBV29-1|TRBJ1-1|TRBD1
TGCAGCGTGATAACAGGGGGCGTGATGCCTGAAGCTTTCTTT
CSVITGGVMPEAFF
>15|few|TRBV7-9|TRBJ1-2|.
TGTGCCAGCAGCTTAGATCCCCACGGTCCAGGGGGCTACACCTTC
CASSLDPHGPGGYTF
>15|.|TRBV3-1|TRBJ2-1|.
TGTGCCAGCAGCCAAGGTATGGGGGCGGTCTATGAGCAGTTCTTC
CASSQGMGAVYEQFF
>17|.|TRBV6-5|TRBJ2-1|.
TGTGCCAGCAGTTACTGGGGAGGACTGGGAACCTACAATGAGCAGTTCTTC
CASSYWGGLGTYNEQFF
>15|.|TRBV5-1|TRBJ2-5|.
TGCGCCAGCAGCATTCCACAGGGAGGTGAGGAGACCCAGTACTTC
CASSIPQGGEETQYF
>12|few|TRBV5-5|TRBJ2-1|.
TGTGCCAGCAGCTTGAATTCGCATGAGCAGTTCTTC
CASSLNSHEQFF
>14|.|TRBV20-1|TRBJ1-4|.
TGCAGTGCTAGTGAACAGTCAACTAATGAAAAACTGTTTTTT
CSASEQSTNEKLFF
>13|few|TRBV10-1|TRBJ2-1|.
TGCGCCAGCAAAGCGAGCTCCTACAATGAGCAGTTCTTC
CASKASSYNEQFF
>17|.|TRBV5-1|TRBJ2-1|.
TGCGCCAGCAGCGAAGTCTCGTTTTCTGACTCCTACAATGAGCAGTTCTTC
CASSEVSFSDSYNEQFF
>15|.|TRBV5-1|TRBJ2-5|.
TGCGCCAGCAGCTTGGCAGGGACACGCCAAGAGACCCAGTACTTC
CASSLAGTRQETQYF
>14|few|TRBV29-1|TRBJ2-1|TRBD2
TGCAGCGTTCGCGCTTGGGGACTAAGGAATGAGCAGTTCTTC
CSVRAWGLRNEQFF
>14|.|TRBV12-3/TRBV12-4|TRBJ2-5|.
TGTGCCAGCAGCCTCTGGGAGATCGATGAGACCCAGTACTTC
CASSLWEIDETQYF
>14|.|TRBV10-3|TRBJ2-1|TRBD2
TGTGCCATCAGTCGGGACTACCTGACCAATGAGCAGTTCTTC
CAISRDYLTNEQFF
>15|.|TRBV7-3|TRBJ2-1|.
TGTGCCAGCAGCTTATTTGCGGGAACCTACAATGAGCAGTTCTTC
CASSLFAGTYNEQFF
>15|.|TRBV6-5|TRBJ2-3|TRBD2
TGTGCCAGCAGTTACGGCGGGGGAAGCACAGATACGCAGTATTTT
CASSYGGGSTDTQYF
>14|.|TRBV5-1|TRBJ2-5|.
TGCGCCAGCAGCTTGGTAGTAGAGCAAGAGACCCAGTACTTC
CASSLVVEQETQYF
>17|.|TRBV10-3|TRBJ2-1|.
TGTGCCATCAGTGAATCGGTTGGACAGACGAATTACAATGAGCAGTTCTTC
CAISESVGQTNYNEQFF
>13|once|TRBV5-1|TRBJ2-7|.
TGCGCCAGCAGCCACGGGACGGCCGACGAGCAGTACTTC
CASSHGTADEQYF
>15|.|TRBV9|TRBJ2-7|.
TGTGCCAGCAGCGAATCCGGGACATCTCCCTACGAGCAGTACTTC
CASSESGTSPYEQYF
>14|.|TRBV14|TRBJ2-5|.
TGTGCCAGCAGCCAAGTGGGACGGATGGGGACCCAGTACTTC
CASSQVGRMGTQYF
>13|.|TRBV20-1|TRBJ2-1|.
TGCAGTGCGCGCGGACTACTATACAATGAGCAGTTCTTC
CSARGLLYNEQFF